This T cell receptor beta chain is from a study of cytomegalovirus exposure and HLA in healthy donors. On the study more broadly: The same platform as the approximately 670 first-cohort repertoires was used for the 90 to 150 validation repertoires, a later analysis reported. Points from the study as a whole: Altogether, 160 or so TCR beta chains were recorded as cytomegalovirus-associated.

As for this clone: Its matching antigen is unknown.

Assay used: immunoSEQ multiplex PCR; TCRdb lists only in-frame clones, some missing. This sample has more than 55,000 clones, with about nine tenths found just once. Germline CDR1 is SGHRS and CDR2 is YFSETQ. The V end was cut by 3 bases, the J end by 6 bases, with 16 bases between. The CDR3 runs to 15 residues. V gene TRBV5-1 combines with J gene TRBJ2-1; D perhaps matches TRBD1 (5 bases). The origin of this receptor is a man younger than 35 in good health and CMV-seronegative. The sample taken for sequencing was PBMCs. The CDR3 sequence: CASSSTVLTGNEQFF. The CDR3 DNA is TGCGCCAGCAGCTCGACAGTCCTTACTGGCAATGAGCAGTTCTTC.